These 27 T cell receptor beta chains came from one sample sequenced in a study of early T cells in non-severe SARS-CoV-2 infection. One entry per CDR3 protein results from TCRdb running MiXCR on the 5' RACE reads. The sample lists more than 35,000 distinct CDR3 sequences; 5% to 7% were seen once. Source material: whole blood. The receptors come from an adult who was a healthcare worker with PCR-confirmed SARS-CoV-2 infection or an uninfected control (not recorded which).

CDR3 protein: CASSFRGQGYTF. The DNA for the CDR3 is TGTGCCAGCAGTTTCAGGGGGCAAGGCTACACCTTC. V and J are TRBV28 and TRBJ1-2, with 8 nucleotides matching TRBD1. The CDR3 consists of 12 residues. The J segment lost 8 bases and the V segment lost 3 bases, leaving 2 bases of the junction unmatched. From germline, CDR1 is MDHEN and CDR2 SYDVKM.

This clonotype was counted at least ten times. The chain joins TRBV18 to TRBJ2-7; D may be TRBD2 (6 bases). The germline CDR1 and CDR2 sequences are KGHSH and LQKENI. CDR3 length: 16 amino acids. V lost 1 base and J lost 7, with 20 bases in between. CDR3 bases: TGTGCCAGCTCACCACGAGGGACCCTAACGGAGGGGGAGCAGTACTTC. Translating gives CASSPRGTLTEGEQYF.

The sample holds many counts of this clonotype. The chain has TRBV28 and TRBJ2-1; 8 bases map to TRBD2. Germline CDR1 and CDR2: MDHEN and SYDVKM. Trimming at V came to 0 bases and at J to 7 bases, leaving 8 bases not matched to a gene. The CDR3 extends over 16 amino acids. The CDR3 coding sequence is TGTGCCAGCAGTTTATGGGGTGCGGGAGGACGGAATGAGCAGTTCTTC. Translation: CASSLWGAGGRNEQFF.

The CDR3 nucleotides read TGCAGCGTTGCATTTGGACAACGGGAGACCCAGTACTTC. Its translation: CSVAFGQRETQYF. The chain combines TRBV29-1 with TRBJ2-5; possible D gene TRBD1, 5 bases. The CDR3 loop spans 13 amino acids. V shed 4 bases and J shed 5 bases, with 14 bases lying between them. Germline values: CDR1 SQVTM, CDR2 ANQGSEA.

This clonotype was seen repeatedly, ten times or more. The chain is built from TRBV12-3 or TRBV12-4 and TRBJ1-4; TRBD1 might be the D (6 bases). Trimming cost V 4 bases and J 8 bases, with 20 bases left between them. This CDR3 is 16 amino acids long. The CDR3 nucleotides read TGTGCCAGCAGTTCCACGCGGCGCAGGGGAGACGAAAAACTGTTTTTT. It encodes CASSSTRRRGDEKLFF.

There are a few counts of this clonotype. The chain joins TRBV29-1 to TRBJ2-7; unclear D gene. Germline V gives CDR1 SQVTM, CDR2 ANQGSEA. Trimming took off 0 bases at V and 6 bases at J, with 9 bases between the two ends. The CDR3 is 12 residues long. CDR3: CSVEDRAAEQYF. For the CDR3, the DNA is TGCAGCGTTGAAGACCGGGCAGCCGAGCAGTACTTC.

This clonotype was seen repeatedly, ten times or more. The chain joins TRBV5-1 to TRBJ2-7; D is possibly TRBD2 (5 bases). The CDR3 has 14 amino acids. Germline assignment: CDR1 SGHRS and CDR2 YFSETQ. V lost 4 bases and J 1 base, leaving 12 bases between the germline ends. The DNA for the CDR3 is TGCGCCAGCAGCGATCCGGGATCATCCTACGAGCAGTACTTC. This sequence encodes CASSDPGSSYEQYF.

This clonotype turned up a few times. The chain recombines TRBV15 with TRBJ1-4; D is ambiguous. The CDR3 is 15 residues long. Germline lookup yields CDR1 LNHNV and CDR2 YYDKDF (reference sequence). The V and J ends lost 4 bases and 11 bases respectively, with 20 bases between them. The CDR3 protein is CATSMGINRQLKLFF. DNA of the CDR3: TGTGCCACCAGCATGGGGATAAACCGCCAGTTGAAACTGTTTTTT.

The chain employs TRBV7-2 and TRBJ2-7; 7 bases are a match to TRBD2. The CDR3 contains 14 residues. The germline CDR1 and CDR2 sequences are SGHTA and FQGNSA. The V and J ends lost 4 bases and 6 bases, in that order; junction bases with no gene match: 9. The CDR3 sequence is CASSSTSWGSEQYF. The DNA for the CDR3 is TGTGCCAGCAGCTCGACTAGCTGGGGCTCCGAGCAGTACTTC.

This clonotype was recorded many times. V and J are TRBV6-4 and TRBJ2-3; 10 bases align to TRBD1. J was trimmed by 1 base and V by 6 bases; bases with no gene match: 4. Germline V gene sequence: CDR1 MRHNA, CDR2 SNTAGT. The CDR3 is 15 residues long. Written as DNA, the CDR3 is TGTGCCAGCAGCTCCGGGACAGGGGGCACAGATACGCAGTATTTT. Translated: CASSSGTGGTDTQYF.

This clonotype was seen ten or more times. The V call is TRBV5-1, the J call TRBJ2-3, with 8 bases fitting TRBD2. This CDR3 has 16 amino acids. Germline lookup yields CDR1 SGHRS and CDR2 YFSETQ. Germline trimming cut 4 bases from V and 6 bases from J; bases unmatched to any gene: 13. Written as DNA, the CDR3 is TGCGCCAGCAGCCCTTTTAGCGGGACCGCGGCGGATACGCAGTATTTT. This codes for CASSPFSGTAADTQYF.

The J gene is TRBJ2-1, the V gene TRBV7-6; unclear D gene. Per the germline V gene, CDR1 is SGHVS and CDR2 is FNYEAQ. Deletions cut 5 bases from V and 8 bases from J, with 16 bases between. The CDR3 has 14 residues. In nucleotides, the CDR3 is TGTGCCAGCAGCCTCTACCCCGTGGGTGATGAGCAGTTCTTC. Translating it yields CASSLYPVGDEQFF.

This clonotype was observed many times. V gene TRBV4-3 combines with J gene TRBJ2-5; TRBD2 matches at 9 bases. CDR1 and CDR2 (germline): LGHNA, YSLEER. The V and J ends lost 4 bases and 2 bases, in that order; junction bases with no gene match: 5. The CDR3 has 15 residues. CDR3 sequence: CASSRDTSGQETQYF. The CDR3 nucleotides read TGCGCCAGCAGCCGGGATACTAGCGGGCAAGAGACCCAGTACTTC.

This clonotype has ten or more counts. In DNA form, the CDR3 reads TGTGCCTGGAATCGGGCAGCAGAAGCTTTCTTT. Encoded protein: CAWNRAAEAFF. The chain combines TRBV30 with TRBJ1-1; D uncertain. Germline CDR1 and CDR2: GTSNPN and SVGIG (reference sequence). The V end was cut by 4 bases, the J end by 8 bases, with 11 bases between. CDR3 size: 11 residues.

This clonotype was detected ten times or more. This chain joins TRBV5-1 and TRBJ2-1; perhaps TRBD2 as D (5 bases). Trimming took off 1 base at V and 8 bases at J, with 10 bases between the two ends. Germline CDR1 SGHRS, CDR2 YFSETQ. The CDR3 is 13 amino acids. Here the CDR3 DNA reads TGCGCCAGCAGCTTGTTTGAGAGGGATGAGCAGTTCTTC. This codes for CASSLFERDEQFF.

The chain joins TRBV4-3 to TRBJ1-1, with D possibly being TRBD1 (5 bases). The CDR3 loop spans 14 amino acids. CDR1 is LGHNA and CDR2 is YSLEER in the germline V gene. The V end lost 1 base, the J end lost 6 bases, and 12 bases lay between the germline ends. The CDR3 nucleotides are TGCGCCAGCAGCCAAGTTCTGGGGACGGCTGAAGCTTTCTTT. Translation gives CASSQVLGTAEAFF.

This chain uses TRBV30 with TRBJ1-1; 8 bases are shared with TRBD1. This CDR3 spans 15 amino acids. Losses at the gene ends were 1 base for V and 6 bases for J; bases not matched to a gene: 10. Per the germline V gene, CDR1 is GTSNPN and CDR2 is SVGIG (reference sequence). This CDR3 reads CAWSALGQGSSEAFF. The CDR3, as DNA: TGTGCCTGGAGTGCCCTTGGACAGGGATCGTCTGAAGCTTTCTTT.

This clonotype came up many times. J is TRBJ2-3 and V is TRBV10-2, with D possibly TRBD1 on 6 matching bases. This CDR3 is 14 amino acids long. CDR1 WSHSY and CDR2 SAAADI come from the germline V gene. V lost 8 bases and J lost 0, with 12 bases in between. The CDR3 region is CASLDRTSTDTQYF. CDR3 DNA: TGCGCCAGCCTAGACAGGACTAGCACAGATACGCAGTATTTT.

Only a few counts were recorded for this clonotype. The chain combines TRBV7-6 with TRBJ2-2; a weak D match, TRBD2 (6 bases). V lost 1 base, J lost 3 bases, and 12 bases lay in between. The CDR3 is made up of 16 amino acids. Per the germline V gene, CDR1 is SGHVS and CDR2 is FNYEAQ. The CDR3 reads CASSLGDGTHTGELFF. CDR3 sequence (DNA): TGTGCCAGCAGCTTAGGGGACGGGACTCACACCGGGGAGCTGTTTTTT.

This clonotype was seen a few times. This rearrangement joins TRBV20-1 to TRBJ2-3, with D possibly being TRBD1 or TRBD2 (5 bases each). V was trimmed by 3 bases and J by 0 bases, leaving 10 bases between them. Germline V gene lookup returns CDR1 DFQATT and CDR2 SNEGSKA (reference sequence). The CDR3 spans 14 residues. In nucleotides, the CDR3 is TGCAGTGCTAGGTCAGGGACCAGCACAGATACGCAGTATTTT. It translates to CSARSGTSTDTQYF.

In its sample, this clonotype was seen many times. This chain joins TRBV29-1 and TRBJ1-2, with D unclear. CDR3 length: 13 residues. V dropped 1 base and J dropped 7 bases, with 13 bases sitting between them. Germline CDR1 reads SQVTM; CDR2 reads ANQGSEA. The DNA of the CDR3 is TGCAGCGTTGAAGGGGGTTTTTTACGTGGCTACACCTTC. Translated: CSVEGGFLRGYTF.

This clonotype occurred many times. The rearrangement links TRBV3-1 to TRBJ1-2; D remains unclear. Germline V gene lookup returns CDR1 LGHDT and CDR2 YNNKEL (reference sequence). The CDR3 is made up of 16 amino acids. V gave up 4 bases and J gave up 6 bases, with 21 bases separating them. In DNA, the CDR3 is TGTGCCAGCAGCCCTCTCCCTGCACAAGGGAGAGATGGCTACACCTTC. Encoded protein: CASSPLPAQGRDGYTF. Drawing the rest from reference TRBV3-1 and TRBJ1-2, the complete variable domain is DTAVSQTPKYLVTQMGNDKSIKCEQNLGHDTMYWYKQDSKKFLKIMFSYNNKELIINETVPNRFSPKSPDKAHLNLHINSLELGDSAVYFCASSPLPAQGRDGYTFGSGTRLTVV.

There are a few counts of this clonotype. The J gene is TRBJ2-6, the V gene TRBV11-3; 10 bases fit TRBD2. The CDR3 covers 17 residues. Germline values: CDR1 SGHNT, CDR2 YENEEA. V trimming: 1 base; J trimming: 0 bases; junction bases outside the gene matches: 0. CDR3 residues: CASSLGTSGSGANVLTF. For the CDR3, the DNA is TGTGCCAGCAGCTTAGGGACTAGCGGCTCTGGGGCCAACGTCCTGACTTTC.

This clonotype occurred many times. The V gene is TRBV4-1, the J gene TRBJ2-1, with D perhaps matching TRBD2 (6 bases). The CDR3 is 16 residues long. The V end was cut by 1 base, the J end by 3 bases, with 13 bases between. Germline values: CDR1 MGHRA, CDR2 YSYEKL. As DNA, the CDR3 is TGCGCCAGCAGCCAAGTATCTCGGGGGATCTACAATGAGCAGTTCTTC. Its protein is CASSQVSRGIYNEQFF.

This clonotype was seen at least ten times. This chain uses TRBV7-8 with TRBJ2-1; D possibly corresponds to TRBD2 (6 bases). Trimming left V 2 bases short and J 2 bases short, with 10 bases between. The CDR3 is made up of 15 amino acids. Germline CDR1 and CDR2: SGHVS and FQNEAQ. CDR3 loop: CASSLSSGTYNEQFF. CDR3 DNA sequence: TGTGCCAGCAGCTTAAGTAGCGGAACCTACAATGAGCAGTTCTTC. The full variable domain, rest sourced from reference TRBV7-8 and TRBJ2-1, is GAGVSQSPRYKVAKRGQDVALRCDPISGHVSLFWYQQALGQGPEFLTYFQNEAQLDKSGLPSDRFFAERPEGSVSTLKIQRTQQEDSAVYLCASSLSSGTYNEQFFGPGTRLTVL.

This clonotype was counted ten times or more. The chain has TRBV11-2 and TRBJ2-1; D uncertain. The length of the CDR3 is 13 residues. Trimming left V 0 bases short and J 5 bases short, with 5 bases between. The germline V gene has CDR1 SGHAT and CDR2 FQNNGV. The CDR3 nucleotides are TGTGCCAGCAGCTTAGATCCAGACAATGAGCAGTTCTTC. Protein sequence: CASSLDPDNEQFF.

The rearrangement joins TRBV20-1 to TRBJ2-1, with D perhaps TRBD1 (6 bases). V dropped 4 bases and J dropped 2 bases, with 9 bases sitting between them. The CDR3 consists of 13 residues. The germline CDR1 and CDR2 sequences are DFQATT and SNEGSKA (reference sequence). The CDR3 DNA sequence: TGCAGTGCTAACAGGGACGCCTACAATGAGCAGTTCTTC. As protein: CSANRDAYNEQFF.